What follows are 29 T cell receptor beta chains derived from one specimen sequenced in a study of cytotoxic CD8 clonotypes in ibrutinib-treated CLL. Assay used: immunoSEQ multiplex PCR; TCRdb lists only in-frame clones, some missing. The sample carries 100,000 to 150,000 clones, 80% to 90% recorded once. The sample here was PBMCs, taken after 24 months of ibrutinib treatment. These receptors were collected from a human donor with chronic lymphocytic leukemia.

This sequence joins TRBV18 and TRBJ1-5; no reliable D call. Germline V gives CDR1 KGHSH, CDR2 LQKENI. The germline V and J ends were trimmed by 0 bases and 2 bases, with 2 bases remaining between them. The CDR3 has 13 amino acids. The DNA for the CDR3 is TGTGCCAGCTCACCACCGGGCAATCAGCCCCAGCATTTT. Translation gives CASSPPGNQPQHF.

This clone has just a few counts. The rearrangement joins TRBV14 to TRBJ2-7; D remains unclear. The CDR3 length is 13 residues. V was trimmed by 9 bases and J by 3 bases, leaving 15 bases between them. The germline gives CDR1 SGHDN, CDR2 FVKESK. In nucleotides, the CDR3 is TGTGCCAGAACCTACCGAAGTGGCTACGAGCAGTACTTC. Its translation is CARTYRSGYEQYF.

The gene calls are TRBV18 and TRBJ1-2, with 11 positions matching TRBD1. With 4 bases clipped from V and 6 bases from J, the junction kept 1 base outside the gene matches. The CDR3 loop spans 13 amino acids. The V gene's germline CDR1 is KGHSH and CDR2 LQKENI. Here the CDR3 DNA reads TGTGCCAGCTCACGGGACAGGGGGGATGGCTACACCTTC. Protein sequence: CASSRDRGDGYTF. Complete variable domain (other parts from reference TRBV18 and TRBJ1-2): NAGVMQNPRHLVRRRGQEARLRCSPMKGHSHVYWYRQLPEEGLKFMVYLQKENIIDESGMPKERFSAEFPKEGPSILRIQQVVRGDSAAYFCASSRDRGDGYTFGSGTRLTVV.

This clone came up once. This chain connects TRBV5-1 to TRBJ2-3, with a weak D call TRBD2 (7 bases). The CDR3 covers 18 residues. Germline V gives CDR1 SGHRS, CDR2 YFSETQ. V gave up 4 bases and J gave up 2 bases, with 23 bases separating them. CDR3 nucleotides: TGCGCCAGCAGCCGAAGGGGGAGGGCCCTTGGCTACACAGATACGCAGTATTTT. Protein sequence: CASSRRGRALGYTDTQYF.

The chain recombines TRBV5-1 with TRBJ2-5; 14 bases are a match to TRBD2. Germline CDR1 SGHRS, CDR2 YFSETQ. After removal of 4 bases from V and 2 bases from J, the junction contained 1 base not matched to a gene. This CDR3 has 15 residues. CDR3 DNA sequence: TGCGCCAGCAGCAGACTAGCGGGGGGGCAAGAGACCCAGTACTTC. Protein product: CASSRLAGGQETQYF.

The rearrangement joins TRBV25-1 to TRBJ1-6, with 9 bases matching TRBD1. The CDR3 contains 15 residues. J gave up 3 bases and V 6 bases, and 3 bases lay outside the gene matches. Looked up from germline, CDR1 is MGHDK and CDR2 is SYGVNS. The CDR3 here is CASSSTGGYNSPLHF. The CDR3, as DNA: TGTGCCAGCAGCTCGACAGGGGGCTATAATTCACCCCTCCACTTT.

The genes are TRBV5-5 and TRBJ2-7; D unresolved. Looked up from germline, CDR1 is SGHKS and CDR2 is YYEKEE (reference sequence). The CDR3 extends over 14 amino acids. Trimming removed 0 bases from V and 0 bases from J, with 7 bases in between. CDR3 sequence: CASSLDRPSYEQYF. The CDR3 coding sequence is TGTGCCAGCAGCTTGGACAGACCCTCCTACGAGCAGTACTTC.

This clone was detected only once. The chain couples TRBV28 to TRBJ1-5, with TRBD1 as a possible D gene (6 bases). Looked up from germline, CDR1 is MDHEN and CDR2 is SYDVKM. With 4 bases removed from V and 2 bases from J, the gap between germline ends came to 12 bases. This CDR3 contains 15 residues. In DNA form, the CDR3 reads TGTGCCAGCAGTTGGCAGGGGAAGGGCAATCAGCCCCAGCATTTT. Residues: CASSWQGKGNQPQHF. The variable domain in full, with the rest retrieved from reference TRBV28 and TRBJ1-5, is DVKVTQSSRYLVKRTGEKVFLECVQDMDHENMFWYRQDPGLGLRLIYFSYDVKMKEKGDIPEGYSVSREKKERFSLILESASTNQTSMYLCASSWQGKGNQPQHFGDGTRLSIL.

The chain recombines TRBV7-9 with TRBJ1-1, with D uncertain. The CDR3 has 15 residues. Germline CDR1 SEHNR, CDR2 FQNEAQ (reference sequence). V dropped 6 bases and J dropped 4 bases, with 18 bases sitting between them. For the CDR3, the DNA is TGTGCCAGCAGTTTTGTGGCTGGGCCGGGCACTGAAGCTTTCTTT. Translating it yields CASSFVAGPGTEAFF.

DNA for the CDR3: TGTGCCAGCAGCTTTGGGACCTATGGCTACACCTTC. This translates into CASSFGTYGYTF. The chain employs TRBV7-2 and TRBJ1-2, with D maybe TRBD1 (5 bases). Germline V lookup: CDR1 SGHTA, CDR2 FQGNSA. The CDR3 loop spans 12 amino acids. Deletions cut 3 bases from V and 4 bases from J, with 6 bases between.

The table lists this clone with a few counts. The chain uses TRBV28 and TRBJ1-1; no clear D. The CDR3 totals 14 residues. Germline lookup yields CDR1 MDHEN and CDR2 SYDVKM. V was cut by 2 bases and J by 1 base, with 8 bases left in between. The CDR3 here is CASSLGSRNTEAFF. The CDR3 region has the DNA TGTGCCAGCAGTTTAGGGTCCAGGAACACTGAAGCTTTCTTT.

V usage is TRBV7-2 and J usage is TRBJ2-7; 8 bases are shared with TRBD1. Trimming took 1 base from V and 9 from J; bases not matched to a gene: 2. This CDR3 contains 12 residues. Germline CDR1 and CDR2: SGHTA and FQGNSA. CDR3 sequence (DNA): TGTGCCAGCAGCTTAGTCAGGGGGCGGCAGTACTTC. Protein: CASSLVRGRQYF.

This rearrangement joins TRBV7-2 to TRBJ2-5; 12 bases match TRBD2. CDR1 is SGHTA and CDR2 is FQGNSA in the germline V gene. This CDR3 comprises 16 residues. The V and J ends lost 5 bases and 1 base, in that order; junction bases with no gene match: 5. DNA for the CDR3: TGTGCCAGCAGCCCCTCTAGCGGGGGGGCCCAAGAGACCCAGTACTTC. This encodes CASSPSSGGAQETQYF.

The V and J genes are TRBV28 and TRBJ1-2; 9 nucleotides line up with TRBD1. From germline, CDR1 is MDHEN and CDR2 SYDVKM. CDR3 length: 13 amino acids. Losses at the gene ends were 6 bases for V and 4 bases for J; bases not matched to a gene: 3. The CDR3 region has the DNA TGTGCCAGCAGCAAGACAGGGGGCTATGGCTACACCTTC. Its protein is CASSKTGGYGYTF.

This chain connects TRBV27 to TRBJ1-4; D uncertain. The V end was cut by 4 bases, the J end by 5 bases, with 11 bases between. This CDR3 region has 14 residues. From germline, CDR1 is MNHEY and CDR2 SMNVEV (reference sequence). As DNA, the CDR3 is TGTGCCAGCAGTTCGTTAGACCGAAATGAAAAACTGTTTTTT. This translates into CASSSLDRNEKLFF.

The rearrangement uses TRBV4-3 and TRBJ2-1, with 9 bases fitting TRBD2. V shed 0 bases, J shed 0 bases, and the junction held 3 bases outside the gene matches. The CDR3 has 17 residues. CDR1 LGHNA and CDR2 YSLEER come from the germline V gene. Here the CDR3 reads CASSQDSGGNSYNEQFF. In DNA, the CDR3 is TGCGCCAGCAGCCAAGACAGCGGGGGGAACTCCTACAATGAGCAGTTCTTC.

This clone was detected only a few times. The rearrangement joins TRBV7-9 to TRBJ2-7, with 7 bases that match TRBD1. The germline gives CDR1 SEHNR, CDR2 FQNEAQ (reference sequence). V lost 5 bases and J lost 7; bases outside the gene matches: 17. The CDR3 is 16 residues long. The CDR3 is CASSPDPGGTIREQYF. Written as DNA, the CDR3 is TGTGCCAGCAGCCCCGACCCAGGGGGAACCATTCGTGAGCAGTACTTC.

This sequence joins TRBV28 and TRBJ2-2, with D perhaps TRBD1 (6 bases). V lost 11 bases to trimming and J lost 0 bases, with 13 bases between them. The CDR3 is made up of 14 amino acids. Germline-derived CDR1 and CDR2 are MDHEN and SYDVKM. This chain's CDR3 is CALRGFANTGELFF. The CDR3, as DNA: TGTGCCCTCAGGGGCTTCGCGAACACCGGGGAGCTGTTTTTT.

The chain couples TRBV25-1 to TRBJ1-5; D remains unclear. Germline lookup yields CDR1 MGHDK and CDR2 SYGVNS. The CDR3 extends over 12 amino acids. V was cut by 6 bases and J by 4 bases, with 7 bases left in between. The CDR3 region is CASRGPNQPQHF. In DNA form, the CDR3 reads TGTGCCAGCAGAGGACCTAATCAGCCCCAGCATTTT.

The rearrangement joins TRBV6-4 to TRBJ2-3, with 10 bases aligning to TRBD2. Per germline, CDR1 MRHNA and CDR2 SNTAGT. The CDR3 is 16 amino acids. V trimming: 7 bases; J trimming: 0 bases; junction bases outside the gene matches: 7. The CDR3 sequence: CASKSSSGGSTDTQYF. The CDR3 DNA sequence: TGTGCCAGCAAATCGTCTAGCGGGGGTAGCACAGATACGCAGTATTTT.

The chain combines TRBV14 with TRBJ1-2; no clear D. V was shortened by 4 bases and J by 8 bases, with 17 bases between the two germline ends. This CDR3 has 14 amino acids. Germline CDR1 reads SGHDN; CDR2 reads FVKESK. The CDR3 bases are TGTGCCAGCAGCCCGCGGACGGATAAGGGAGGCTACACCTTC. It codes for CASSPRTDKGGYTF.

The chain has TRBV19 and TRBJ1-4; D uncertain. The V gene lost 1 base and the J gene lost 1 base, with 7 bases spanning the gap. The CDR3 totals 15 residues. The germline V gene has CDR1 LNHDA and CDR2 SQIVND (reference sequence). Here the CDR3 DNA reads TGTGCCAGTAGTATAGTTCCGGGAACTAATGAAAAACTGTTTTTT. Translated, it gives CASSIVPGTNEKLFF.

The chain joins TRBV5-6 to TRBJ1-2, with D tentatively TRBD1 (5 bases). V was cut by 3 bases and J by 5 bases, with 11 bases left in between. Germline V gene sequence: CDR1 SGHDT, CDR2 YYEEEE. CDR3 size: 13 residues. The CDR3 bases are TGTGCCAGCAGCTCCCGGGACCGGTATGGCTACACCTTC. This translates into CASSSRDRYGYTF.

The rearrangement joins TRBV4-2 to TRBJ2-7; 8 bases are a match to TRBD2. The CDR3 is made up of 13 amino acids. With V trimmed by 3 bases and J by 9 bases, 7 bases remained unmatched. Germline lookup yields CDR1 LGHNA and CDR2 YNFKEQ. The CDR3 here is CASSQTSAAGQYF. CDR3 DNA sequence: TGTGCCAGCAGCCAGACTAGCGCAGCTGGGCAGTACTTC.

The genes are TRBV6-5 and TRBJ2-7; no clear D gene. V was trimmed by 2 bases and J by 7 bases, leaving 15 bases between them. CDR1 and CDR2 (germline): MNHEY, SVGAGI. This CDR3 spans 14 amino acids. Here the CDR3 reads CASSYQRGAWEQYF. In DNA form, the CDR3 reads TGTGCCAGCAGTTACCAGCGCGGCGCTTGGGAGCAGTACTTC.

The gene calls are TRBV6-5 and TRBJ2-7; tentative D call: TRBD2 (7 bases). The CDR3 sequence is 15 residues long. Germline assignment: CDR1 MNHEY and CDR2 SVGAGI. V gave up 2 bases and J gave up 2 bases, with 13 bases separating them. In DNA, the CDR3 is TGTGCCAGCAGTTACGGGGCGGGGGCCACCTACGAGCAGTACTTC. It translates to CASSYGAGATYEQYF.

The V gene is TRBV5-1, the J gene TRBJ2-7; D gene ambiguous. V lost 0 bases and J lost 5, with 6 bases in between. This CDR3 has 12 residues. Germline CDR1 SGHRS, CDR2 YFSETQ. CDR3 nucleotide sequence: TGCGCCAGCAGCTTGGGGGTGGACGAGCAGTACTTC. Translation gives CASSLGVDEQYF.

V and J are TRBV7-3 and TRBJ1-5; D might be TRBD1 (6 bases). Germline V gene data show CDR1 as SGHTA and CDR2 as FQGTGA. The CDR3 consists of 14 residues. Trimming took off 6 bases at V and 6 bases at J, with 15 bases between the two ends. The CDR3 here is CASRLGGGSQPQHF. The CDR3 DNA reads TGTGCCAGCAGGCTGGGGGGCGGTAGTCAGCCCCAGCATTTT. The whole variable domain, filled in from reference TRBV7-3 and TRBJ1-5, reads GAGVSQTPSNKVTEKGKYVELRCDPISGHTALYWYRQSLGQGPEFLIYFQGTGAADDSGLPNDRFFAVRPEGSVSTLKIQRTERGDSAVYLCASRLGGGSQPQHFGDGTRLSIL.

The CDR3: CASSRYNEQFF. The CDR3 bases are TGCGCCAGCAGTCGGTACAATGAGCAGTTCTTC. The gene calls are TRBV23-1 and TRBJ2-1; the D is unclear. TRBV23-1 is identified as an open reading frame with a role that is uncertain. CDR3 length: 11 residues. Trimming stripped 4 bases from V and 4 bases from J, with 2 bases between.